The 28 T cell receptor beta chains below all came from one sample that was sequenced in a study of metastatic and nonmetastatic thyroid tumors. TCRdb re-analyzed the PCR reads through MiXCR. The data show tens of thousands of clones, around 10% seen once. Ahead of thyroid surgery, no patient had received treatment of any kind. The source material was blood. The source of these receptors is a male donor with papillary thyroid cancer or a benign thyroid nodule (not recorded which). Some clones in this sample may be carry-over from other donors' samples.

This clone was seen ten or more times. V usage is TRBV9 and J usage is TRBJ1-2; D is uncertain. This CDR3 has 12 residues. V was cut by 3 bases and J by 4 bases, with 7 bases left in between. Germline assignment: CDR1 SGDLS and CDR2 YYNGEE. CDR3 protein: CASSGPTYGYTF. As DNA, the CDR3 is TGTGCCAGCAGCGGTCCGACCTATGGCTACACCTTC.

This clone was recorded at least ten times. The chain carries TRBV14 and TRBJ2-5, with 8 nucleotides matching TRBD2. From germline, CDR1 is SGHDN and CDR2 FVKESK. With V trimmed by 3 bases and J by 3 bases, 6 bases remained unmatched. The CDR3 is 15 residues long. CDR3 DNA sequence: TGTGCCAGCAGCCAGGGTACACTAGCGGAAGAGACCCAGTACTTC. This encodes CASSQGTLAEETQYF.

This clone was seen more than once but under ten times. Since a much larger clone is just one base distant, this may be a read error. The rearrangement joins TRBV24-1 to TRBJ2-2, with TRBD2 identical over 13 bases. The CDR3 contains 17 residues. Germline-derived CDR1 and CDR2 are KGHDR and SFDVKD. V trimming: 8 bases; J trimming: 4 bases; junction bases outside the gene matches: 9. In nucleotides, the CDR3 is TGTGCCACCACCTACGCCAGACTAGCGGGAGGCACCGGGGAGCTGTTTTTT. Its translation is CATTYARLAGGTGELFF.

A note on this clone: A read error may account for a junction end that differs from germline. The gene calls are TRBV10-1 and TRBJ2-3, with D hard to call. CDR3 length: 10 residues. Germline-derived CDR1 and CDR2 are WNHNN and SYGVQD (reference sequence). The CDR3 region has the DNA TGCGCCAGTAGTGAACCTACGCAGTATTTT. It codes for CASSEPTQYF.

This clone was counted a few times. The chain is built from TRBV18 and TRBJ2-3; the D gene is possibly TRBD2 (5 bases). CDR3 length equals 17 residues. V lost 3 bases to trimming and J lost 5 bases, with 21 bases between them. The germline CDR1 and CDR2 sequences are KGHSH and LQKENI. CDR3 DNA: TGTGCCAGCTCACCCCAAGCCGGCGGGCTAGCAGGAGATACGCAGTATTTT. Translation gives CASSPQAGGLAGDTQYF. The full variable domain, completed using reference TRBV18 and TRBJ2-3, is NAGVMQNPRHLVRRRGQEARLRCSPMKGHSHVYWYRQLPEEGLKFMVYLQKENIIDESGMPKERFSAEFPKEGPSILRIQQVVRGDSAAYFCASSPQAGGLAGDTQYFGPGTRLTVL.

This clone was seen once. This chain connects TRBV18 to TRBJ2-7; TRBD1 is a possible D gene (6 bases). This CDR3 has 13 residues. V shed 0 bases and J shed 6 bases, with 9 bases lying between them. In germline, CDR1 is KGHSH, CDR2 LQKENI. The CDR3 bases are TGTGCCAGCTCACCACCGGACAGTGGCGAGCAGTACTTC. It specifies CASSPPDSGEQYF.

Note on this clone: The junction shows a germline mismatch at one end, possibly a read error. The CDR3 sequence is CASSLGATETHYF. CDR3 sequence (DNA): TGTGCCAGCAGCTTGGGGGCAACAGAGACCCATTACTTC. The chain is built from TRBV11-2 and TRBJ2-5; TRBD1 might be the D (6 bases). There are 13 residues in the CDR3. Per germline, CDR1 SGHAT and CDR2 FQNNGV.

This clone was picked up a small number of times. The chain carries TRBV6-5 and TRBJ2-1; 10 bases agree with TRBD2. V lost 0 bases, J lost 8 bases, and 10 bases stayed unmatched. Germline CDR1 MNHEY, CDR2 SVGAGI. This CDR3 has 17 amino acids. CDR3 coding DNA: TGTGCCAGCAGTTACTCGAAGGCTAGCGGGGGCCTGGATGAGCAGTTCTTC. Translated: CASSYSKASGGLDEQFF.

Regarding this clone: A much larger clone differs from this one at a single base, so this may be a read error. The chain carries TRBV6-2 or TRBV6-3 and TRBJ2-1; TRBD2 matches 13 bases. The CDR3 is 20 amino acids. The trim removed 4 bases at V and 9 bases at J, leaving 21 bases unmatched. Germline CDR1 is MNHEY and CDR2 is SVGEGT. As DNA, the CDR3 is TGTGCCAGCAGTTCCTATAGCCTAAATGGACTAGCGGGAGTTGGGTGTGAGCAGTTCTTC. Its translation is CASSSYSLNGLAGVGCEQFF.

As for this clone: One junction end does not reproduce the germline sequence, and a read error may be involved. The V gene is TRBV28, the J gene TRBJ1-2; maybe TRBD1 (5 bases). The length of the CDR3 is 13 residues. Germline values: CDR1 MDHEN, CDR2 SYDVKM. DNA for the CDR3: TGTGTCAGCAGTCCCCAGAATAGGGGTGACTACACCTTC. This translates into CVSSPQNRGDYTF.

This clone was seen many times. Just one base apart from a much larger clone, this may be a read error. The same CDR3 arises from other DNA sequences in this sample as well. The chain joins TRBV27 to TRBJ2-6, with TRBD1 matching 7 bases. This CDR3 has 17 amino acids. V gave up 5 bases and J gave up 4 bases; unmatched junction bases: 11. Germline CDR1 MNHEY, CDR2 SMNVEV (reference sequence). This CDR3 is CASSLTGEIAGANVLTF. CDR3 DNA: TGTGCCAGCAGTCTAACAGGGGAAATCGCCGGGGCCAACGTCCTGACTTTC.

This clone was detected many times. The V and J genes are TRBV30 and TRBJ1-3, with TRBD1 matching 8 bases. This CDR3 is 13 amino acids long. CDR1 and CDR2 (germline): GTSNPN, SVGIG (reference sequence). With V trimmed by 5 bases and J by 3 bases, 3 bases remained unmatched. As DNA, the CDR3 is TGTGCCTGGGACAGGGGCCGTGGAAACACCATATATTTT. Translation: CAWDRGRGNTIYF. Complete variable domain (other parts from reference TRBV30 and TRBJ1-3): SQTIHQWPATLVQPVGSPLSLECTVEGTSNPNLYWYRQAAGRGLQLLFYSVGIGQISSEVPQNLSASRPQDRQFILSSKKLLLSDSGFYLCAWDRGRGNTIYFGEGSWLTVV.

This clone was counted only a few times. The gene calls are TRBV6-2 or TRBV6-3 and TRBJ2-2, with a tentative D call TRBD2 (6 bases). The CDR3 has 13 residues. V was trimmed by 7 bases and J by 10 bases, leaving 16 bases between them. CDR1 is MNHEY and CDR2 is SVGEGT in the germline V gene. CDR3 region: CASNRGTIVELFF. CDR3 DNA sequence: TGTGCCAGCAACCGGGGGACGATCGTGGAGCTGTTTTTT.

This clone occurred a few times. This CDR3 reads CATSDRDKTVHEQYF. The CDR3 DNA is TGTGCCACCAGTGATCGTGACAAGACGGTCCACGAGCAGTACTTC. V gene TRBV24-1 combines with J gene TRBJ2-7; D is undetermined. This CDR3 comprises 15 residues. Trimming removed 3 bases from V and 5 bases from J, with 16 bases in between. Germline V lookup: CDR1 KGHDR, CDR2 SFDVKD.

This clone came up many times. The rearrangement links TRBV11-3 to TRBJ2-1; perhaps TRBD1 as D (6 bases). The germline gives CDR1 SGHNT, CDR2 YENEEA. Trimming removed 5 bases at V and 5 bases at J, with 10 bases between. This CDR3 region has 13 residues. The CDR3 DNA reads as TGTGCCAGCAGCCCCGGACAGAACAATGAGCAGTTCTTC. This encodes CASSPGQNNEQFF.

Many counts were recorded for this clone. The rearrangement links TRBV20-1 to TRBJ2-3, with D tentatively TRBD1 or TRBD2 (5 bases each). The V gene lost 3 bases and the J gene lost 1 base, with 17 bases spanning the gap. This CDR3 is 16 amino acids long. Germline CDR1 DFQATT, CDR2 SNEGSKA (reference sequence). The CDR3 nucleotides read TGCAGTGCTAGTTCTTGGGGGAGTGGTGGCACAGATACGCAGTATTTT. Encoded protein: CSASSWGSGGTDTQYF.

This clone was seen ten or more times. The chain couples TRBV29-1 to TRBJ1-1; 8 bases align to TRBD1. CDR1 SQVTM and CDR2 ANQGSEA come from the germline V gene. V lost 8 bases, J lost 8 bases, and 10 bases stayed unmatched. The CDR3 runs to 12 residues. For the CDR3, the DNA is TGCAGCTTCAAGGACAGGGCCGCGGAAGCTTTCTTT. It codes for CSFKDRAAEAFF. Full variable domain (missing parts from reference TRBV29-1 and TRBJ1-1): SAVISQKPSRDICQRGTSLTIQCQVDSQVTMMFWYRQQPGQSLTLIATANQGSEATYESGFVIDKFPISRPNLTFSTLTVSNMSPEDSSIYLCSFKDRAAEAFFGQGTRLTVV.

This clone is labeled as medium-sized (0.01 to 0.1%). Additional DNA sequences in this sample encode the identical CDR3. The chain joins TRBV6-5 to TRBJ2-7; 9 bases align to TRBD1. V lost 0 bases to trimming and J lost 1 base; unmatched junction nucleotides: 1. This CDR3 is 15 amino acids long. CDR1 MNHEY and CDR2 SVGAGI come from the germline V gene. The CDR3 region is CASSYSGTGSYEQYF. The CDR3 coding sequence is TGTGCCAGCAGTTACTCGGGGACAGGGTCCTACGAGCAGTACTTC.

This clone has at least ten counts. For the CDR3, the DNA is TGTGCCAGCAGTTTTGGGCAGCCCTCTGGGGCCAACGTCCTGACTTTC. Translated, it gives CASSFGQPSGANVLTF. The chain recombines TRBV27 with TRBJ2-6; D is unresolved. Trimming cost V 3 bases and J 0 bases, with 9 bases left between them. Per the germline V gene, CDR1 is MNHEY and CDR2 is SMNVEV (reference sequence). CDR3 length: 16 residues.

Many counts were recorded for this clone. The V gene is TRBV12-3 or TRBV12-4, the J gene TRBJ1-3, with D hard to call. The V gene lost 3 bases and the J gene lost 7 bases, with 1 base spanning the gap. There are 10 residues in the CDR3. CDR3 DNA: TGTGCCAGCAGTTTGAACACCATATATTTT. Translated: CASSLNTIYF.

In the case of this clone: Just one base apart from a much larger clone, this may be a read error. J is TRBJ2-1 and V is TRBV7-8; D unclear. Germline CDR1 reads SGHVS; CDR2 reads FQNEAQ. Trimming cost V 4 bases and J 9 bases, with 10 bases left between them. The CDR3 contains 12 residues. The CDR3 DNA sequence: TGTGCCAGCAGCTCAACCATGGGTGAGCAGTTCTTC. It yields the protein CASSSTMGEQFF.

In this sample, this clone turned up many times. V usage is TRBV19 and J usage is TRBJ2-3; D gene unclear. The V end lost 7 bases, the J end lost 6 bases, and 14 bases lay between the germline ends. CDR1 is LNHDA and CDR2 is SQIVND in the germline V gene (reference sequence). The CDR3 extends over 13 amino acids. CDR3 DNA: TGTGCCAGTACTCCCTCCCGGGCGGATACGCAGTATTTT. Translation gives CASTPSRADTQYF.

The V call is TRBV6-6, the J call TRBJ1-1; the D gene is possibly TRBD1 (6 bases). The CDR3 extends over 14 amino acids. Germline CDR1 MNHNY, CDR2 SVGAGI (reference sequence). The V end lost 2 bases, the J end lost 3 bases, and 10 bases lay between the germline ends. This CDR3 reads CASSYRGAHTEAFF. The CDR3 nucleotides are TGTGCCAGCAGTTACCGGGGGGCGCACACTGAAGCTTTCTTT.

This clone is medium-sized. Other DNA sequences in this sample translate to the same CDR3. The V gene is TRBV28, the J gene TRBJ2-7; no firm D call. This CDR3 has 15 amino acids. V was pared by 4 bases and J by 7 bases, with 20 bases between. CDR1 MDHEN and CDR2 SYDVKM come from the germline V gene. The CDR3 loop reads CASSSQTPTGWEQYF. In DNA, the CDR3 is TGTGCCAGCAGTTCACAAACCCCGACCGGTTGGGAGCAGTACTTC.

The rearrangement links TRBV5-4 to TRBJ2-2, with 10 bases lining up with TRBD2. This CDR3 contains 16 residues. The V segment lost 4 bases and the J segment 3 bases; nucleotides outside the gene matches: 6. Germline CDR1 SGHNT, CDR2 YYREEE (reference sequence). The CDR3 DNA sequence: TGTGCCAGCAGCACCCTAGCGGGAGTCGACACCGGGGAGCTGTTTTTT. Amino acids: CASSTLAGVDTGELFF.

This clone is categorized as medium-sized. CDR3 loop: CASSLWTAYEQYF. In DNA, the CDR3 is TGTGCCAGCAGTTTATGGACGGCCTACGAGCAGTACTTC. The chain links TRBV28 to TRBJ2-7, with D uncertain. The germline V gene encodes CDR1 MDHEN and CDR2 SYDVKM. The CDR3 runs to 13 residues. V was pared by 0 bases and J by 2 bases, with 5 bases between.

This clone was found many times. V gene TRBV20-1 combines with J gene TRBJ2-1; D gene ambiguous. V was clipped by 2 bases and J by 7 bases, with 15 bases between them. Per germline, CDR1 DFQATT and CDR2 SNEGSKA (reference sequence). CDR3 length equals 14 residues. The CDR3 loop reads CSARRRALGNEQFF. The CDR3 region has the DNA TGCAGTGCTAGAAGGCGAGCCCTGGGAAATGAGCAGTTCTTC.

This clone occurred many times. The V gene is TRBV20-1, the J gene TRBJ2-3; TRBD2 agrees at 9 bases. Germline V gene lookup returns CDR1 DFQATT and CDR2 SNEGSKA (reference sequence). The CDR3 length is 15 residues. After removal of 1 base from V and 4 bases from J, the junction contained 6 bases not matched to a gene. The CDR3 loop is CSARGAGGRADTQYF. In DNA, the CDR3 is TGCAGTGCTAGAGGGGCCGGCGGGAGGGCAGATACGCAGTATTTT.